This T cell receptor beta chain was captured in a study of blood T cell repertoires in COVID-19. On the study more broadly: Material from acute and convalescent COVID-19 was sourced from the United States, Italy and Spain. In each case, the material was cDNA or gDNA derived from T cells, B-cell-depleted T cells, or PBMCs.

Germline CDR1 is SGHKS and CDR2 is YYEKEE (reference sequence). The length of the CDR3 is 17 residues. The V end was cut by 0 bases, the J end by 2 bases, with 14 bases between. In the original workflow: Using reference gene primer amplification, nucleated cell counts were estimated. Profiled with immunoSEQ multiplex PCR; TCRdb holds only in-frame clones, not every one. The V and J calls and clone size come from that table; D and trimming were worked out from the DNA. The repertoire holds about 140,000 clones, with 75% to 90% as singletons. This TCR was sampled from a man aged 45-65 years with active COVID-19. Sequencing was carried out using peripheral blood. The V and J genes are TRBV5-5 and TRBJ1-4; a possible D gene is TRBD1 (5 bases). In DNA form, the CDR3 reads TGTGCCAGCAGCTTGGAGAGGGGCCGGGGGACTAATGAAAAACTGTTTTTT. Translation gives CASSLERGRGTNEKLFF.